This TCR beta chain was recovered during a study of cytotoxic CD8 clonotypes in ibrutinib-treated CLL. The germline gives CDR1 SEHNR, CDR2 FQNEAQ (reference sequence). There are 15 residues in the CDR3. J gave up 6 bases and V 1 base, and 7 bases lay outside the gene matches. Libraries were prepared by immunoSEQ multiplex PCR; TCRdb keeps only in-frame clonotypes and omits some of them. The sample carries a few hundred thousand clones, roughly 80% recorded once. The sequenced sample was PBMCs, obtained before ibrutinib treatment. The sequence was collected from a human donor with chronic lymphocytic leukemia. This chain connects TRBV7-9 to TRBJ2-3; TRBD1 aligns across 7 bases. This chain's CDR3 is CASSLEVSRGDTQYF. In nucleotides, the CDR3 is TGTGCCAGCAGCTTAGAAGTGTCCAGGGGGGATACGCAGTATTTT.